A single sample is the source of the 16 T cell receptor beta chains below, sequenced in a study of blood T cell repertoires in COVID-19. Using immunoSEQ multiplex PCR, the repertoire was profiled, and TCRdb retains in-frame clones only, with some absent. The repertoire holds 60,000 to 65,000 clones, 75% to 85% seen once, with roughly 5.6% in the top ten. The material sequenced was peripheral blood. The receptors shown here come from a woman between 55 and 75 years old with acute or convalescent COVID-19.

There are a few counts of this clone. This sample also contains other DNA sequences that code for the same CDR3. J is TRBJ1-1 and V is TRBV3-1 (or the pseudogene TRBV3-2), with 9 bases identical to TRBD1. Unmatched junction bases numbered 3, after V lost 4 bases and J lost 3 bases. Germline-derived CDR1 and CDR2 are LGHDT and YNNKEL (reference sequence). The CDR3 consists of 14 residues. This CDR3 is CASSPGQGYTEAFF. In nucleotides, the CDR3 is TGTGCCAGCAGCCCAGGACAGGGGTACACTGAAGCTTTCTTT.

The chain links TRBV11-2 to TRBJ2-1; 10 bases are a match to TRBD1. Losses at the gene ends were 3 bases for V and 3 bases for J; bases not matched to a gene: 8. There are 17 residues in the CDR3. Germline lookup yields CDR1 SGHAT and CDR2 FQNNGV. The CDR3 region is CASSLYSGTGVYNEQFF. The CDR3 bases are TGTGCCAGCAGCTTGTACTCCGGGACAGGGGTCTACAATGAGCAGTTCTTC.

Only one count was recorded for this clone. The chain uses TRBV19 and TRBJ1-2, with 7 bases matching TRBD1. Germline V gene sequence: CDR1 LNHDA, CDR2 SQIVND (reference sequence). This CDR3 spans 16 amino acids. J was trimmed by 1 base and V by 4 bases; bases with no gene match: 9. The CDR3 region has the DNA TGTGCCAGTAGTAAAGGTGACAGGGATGTTAACTATGGCTACACCTTC. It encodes CASSKGDRDVNYGYTF.

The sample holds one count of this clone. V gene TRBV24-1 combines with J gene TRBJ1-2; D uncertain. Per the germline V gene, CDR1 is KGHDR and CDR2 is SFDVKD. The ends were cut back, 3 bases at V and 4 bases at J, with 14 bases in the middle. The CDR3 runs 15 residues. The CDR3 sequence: CATSDPPKEGYGYTF. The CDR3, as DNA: TGTGCCACCAGTGATCCGCCTAAGGAGGGCTATGGCTACACCTTC.

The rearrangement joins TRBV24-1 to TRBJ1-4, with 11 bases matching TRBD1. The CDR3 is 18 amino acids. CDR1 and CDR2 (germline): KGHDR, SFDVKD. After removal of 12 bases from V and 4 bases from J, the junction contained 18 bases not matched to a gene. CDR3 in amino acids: CAHRKGTDRGLNNEKLFF. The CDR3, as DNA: TGTGCCCACAGAAAAGGAACGGACAGGGGGCTGAATAATGAAAAACTGTTTTTT.

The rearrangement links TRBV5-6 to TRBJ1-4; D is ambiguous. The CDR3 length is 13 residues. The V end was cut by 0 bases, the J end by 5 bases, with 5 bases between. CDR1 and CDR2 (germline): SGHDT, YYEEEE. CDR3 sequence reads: CASSLAGNEKLFF. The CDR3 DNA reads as TGTGCCAGCAGCTTGGCCGGGAATGAAAAACTGTTTTTT.

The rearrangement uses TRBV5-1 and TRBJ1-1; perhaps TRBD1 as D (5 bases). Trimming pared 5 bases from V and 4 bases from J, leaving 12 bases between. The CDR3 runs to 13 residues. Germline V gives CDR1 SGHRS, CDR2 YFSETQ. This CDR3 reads CASSISGGTEAFF. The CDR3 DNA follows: TGCGCCAGCAGTATTTCGGGGGGCACTGAAGCTTTCTTT.

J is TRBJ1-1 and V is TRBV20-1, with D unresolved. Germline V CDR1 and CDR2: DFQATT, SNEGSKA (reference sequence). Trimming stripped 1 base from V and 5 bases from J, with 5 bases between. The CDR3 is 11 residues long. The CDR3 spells CSARVQTEAFF. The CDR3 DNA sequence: TGCAGTGCTAGAGTTCAAACTGAAGCTTTCTTT.

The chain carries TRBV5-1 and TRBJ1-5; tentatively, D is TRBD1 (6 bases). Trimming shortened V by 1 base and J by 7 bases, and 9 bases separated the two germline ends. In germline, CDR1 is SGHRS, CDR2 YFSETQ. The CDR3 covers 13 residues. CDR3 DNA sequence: TGCGCCAGCAGCTTGACAGGGAACCAGCCCCAGCATTTT. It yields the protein CASSLTGNQPQHF.

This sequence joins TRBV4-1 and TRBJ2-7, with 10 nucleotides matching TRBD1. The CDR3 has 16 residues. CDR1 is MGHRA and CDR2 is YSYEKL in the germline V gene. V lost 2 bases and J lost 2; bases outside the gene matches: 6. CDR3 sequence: CASSQPDRGGTYEQYF. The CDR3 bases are TGCGCCAGCAGCCAACCGGACAGGGGGGGAACCTACGAGCAGTACTTC.

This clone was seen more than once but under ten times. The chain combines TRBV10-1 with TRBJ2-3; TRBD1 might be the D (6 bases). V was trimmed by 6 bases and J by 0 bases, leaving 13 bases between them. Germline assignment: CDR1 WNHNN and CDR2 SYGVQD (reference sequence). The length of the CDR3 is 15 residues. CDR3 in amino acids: CASSGTTSSTDTQYF. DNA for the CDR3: TGCGCCAGCAGCGGGACAACTTCTAGCACAGATACGCAGTATTTT.

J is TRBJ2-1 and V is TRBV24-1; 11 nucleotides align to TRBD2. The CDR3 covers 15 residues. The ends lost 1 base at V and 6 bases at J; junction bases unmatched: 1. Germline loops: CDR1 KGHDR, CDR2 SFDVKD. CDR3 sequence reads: CATSDFTSGGNEQFF. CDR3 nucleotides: TGTGCCACCAGTGATTTCACTAGCGGGGGCAATGAGCAGTTCTTC.

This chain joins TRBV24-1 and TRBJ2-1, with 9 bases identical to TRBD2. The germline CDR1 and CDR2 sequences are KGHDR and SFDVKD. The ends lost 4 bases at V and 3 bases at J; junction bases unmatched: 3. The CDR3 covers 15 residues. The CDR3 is CATSDSGGSYNEQFF. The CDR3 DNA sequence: TGTGCCACCAGTGACAGCGGGGGGAGCTACAATGAGCAGTTCTTC.

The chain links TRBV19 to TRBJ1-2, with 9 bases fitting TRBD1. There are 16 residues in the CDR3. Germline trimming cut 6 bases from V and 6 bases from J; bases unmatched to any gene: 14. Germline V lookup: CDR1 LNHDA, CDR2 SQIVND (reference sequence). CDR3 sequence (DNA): TGTGCCAGTAGGACAAACCGGGACAGGGTAGAGGATGGCTACACCTTC. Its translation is CASRTNRDRVEDGYTF.

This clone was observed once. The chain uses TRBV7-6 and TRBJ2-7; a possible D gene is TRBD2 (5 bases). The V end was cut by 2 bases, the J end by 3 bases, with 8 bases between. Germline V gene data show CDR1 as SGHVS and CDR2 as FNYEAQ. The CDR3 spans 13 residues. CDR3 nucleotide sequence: TGTGCCAGCAGCTTATCGGGGAACTACGAGCAGTACTTC. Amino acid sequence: CASSLSGNYEQYF. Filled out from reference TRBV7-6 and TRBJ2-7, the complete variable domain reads GAGVSQSPRYKVTKRGQDVALRCDPISGHVSLYWYRQALGQGPEFLTYFNYEAQQDKSGLPNDRFSAERPEGSISTLTIQRTEQRDSAMYRCASSLSGNYEQYFGPGTRLTVT.

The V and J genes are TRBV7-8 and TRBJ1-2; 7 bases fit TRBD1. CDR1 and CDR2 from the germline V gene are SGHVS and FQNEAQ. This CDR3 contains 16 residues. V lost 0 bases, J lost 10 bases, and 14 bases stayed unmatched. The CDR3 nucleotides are TGTGCCAGCAGCTTAGCTCCACAGGGGCGGAGGGACTCCTACACCTTC. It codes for CASSLAPQGRRDSYTF.